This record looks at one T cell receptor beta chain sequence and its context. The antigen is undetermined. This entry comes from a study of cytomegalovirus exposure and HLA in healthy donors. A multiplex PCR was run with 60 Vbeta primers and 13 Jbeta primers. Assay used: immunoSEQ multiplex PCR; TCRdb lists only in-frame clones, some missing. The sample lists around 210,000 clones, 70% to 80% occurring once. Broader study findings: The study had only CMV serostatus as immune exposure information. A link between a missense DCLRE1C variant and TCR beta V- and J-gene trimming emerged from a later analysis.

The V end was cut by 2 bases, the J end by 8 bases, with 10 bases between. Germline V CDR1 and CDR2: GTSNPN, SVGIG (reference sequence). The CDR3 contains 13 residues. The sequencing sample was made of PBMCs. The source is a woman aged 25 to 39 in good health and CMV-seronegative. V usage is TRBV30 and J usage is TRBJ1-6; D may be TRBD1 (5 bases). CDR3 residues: CAWSPGHDSPLHF. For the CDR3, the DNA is TGTGCCTGGAGTCCAGGACATGATTCACCCCTCCACTTT.